This entry lists 18 T cell receptor beta chains sequenced from one sample in a study of glioma-infiltrating T cells after dendritic cell vaccination. The method was immunoSEQ multiplex PCR; TCRdb's version includes in-frame clones alone and lacks a portion of them. The sample consists of more than 55,000 clones, 85% to 90% of them appearing once. Time point reported: after dendritic cell vaccination, including at tumor progression/relapse. The sequencing used blood, collected after dendritic cell vaccination. Receptors originate from a human donor with glioblastoma.

This chain links TRBV5-6 with TRBJ1-1; possibly TRBD1 for D (6 bases). Per the germline V gene, CDR1 is SGHDT and CDR2 is YYEEEE. The CDR3 has 17 amino acids. Between the trimmed V and J ends, which lost 1 base and 0 bases, there was a span of 16 bases. The CDR3 reads CASSLRGGYSLNTEAFF. The DNA for the CDR3 is TGTGCCAGCAGCTTGCGAGGGGGATACTCTTTGAACACTGAAGCTTTCTTT.

This chain joins TRBV5-4 and TRBJ2-5; D is unclear. The length of the CDR3 is 12 residues. Germline lookup yields CDR1 SGHNT and CDR2 YYREEE (reference sequence). V lost 0 bases and J lost 7, with 7 bases in between. The CDR3 sequence is CASSLDPRTQYF. The CDR3 nucleotides are TGTGCCAGCAGCTTGGATCCCCGGACCCAGTACTTC.

This chain uses TRBV2 with TRBJ1-1, with a tentative D call TRBD1 (6 bases). From germline, CDR1 is SNHLY and CDR2 FYNNEI. The CDR3 runs to 13 residues. With 8 bases removed from V and 0 bases from J, the gap between germline ends came to 10 bases. This CDR3 reads CASLQGLNTEAFF. CDR3 nucleotide sequence: TGTGCCAGCCTACAGGGTCTGAACACTGAAGCTTTCTTT.

The table lists this clone with a count of one. This rearrangement joins TRBV29-1 to TRBJ2-3; D possibly corresponds to TRBD1 (5 bases). The germline V gene has CDR1 SQVTM and CDR2 ANQGSEA. V was trimmed by 1 base and J by 2 bases, leaving 10 bases between them. This CDR3 comprises 14 residues. CDR3 region: CSVEGQGYTDTQYF. The CDR3 nucleotides are TGCAGCGTTGAAGGGCAGGGTTACACAGATACGCAGTATTTT.

V and J are TRBV14 and TRBJ2-7; D not resolved. This CDR3 region has 14 residues. V shed 1 base and J shed 4 bases, with 11 bases lying between them. The germline V gene has CDR1 SGHDN and CDR2 FVKESK. For the CDR3, the DNA is TGTGCCAGCAGCCAAGTTGGAGACCTGTACGAGCAGTACTTC. Translating it yields CASSQVGDLYEQYF.

V is TRBV7-9 and J is TRBJ1-2; possible D gene TRBD1, 6 bases. Germline values: CDR1 SEHNR, CDR2 FQNEAQ (reference sequence). The CDR3 has 13 amino acids. With 3 bases removed from V and 8 bases from J, the gap between germline ends came to 13 bases. The CDR3 sequence: CASSFGQSSGYTF. The CDR3 nucleotides are TGTGCCAGCAGCTTCGGACAGTCTAGCGGCTACACCTTC.

This chain joins TRBV4-2 and TRBJ2-7; D is ambiguous. Per germline, CDR1 LGHNA and CDR2 YNFKEQ. V was cut by 0 bases and J by 1 base, with 4 bases left in between. The CDR3 consists of 13 residues. Here the CDR3 reads CASSQDISYEQYF. Written as DNA, the CDR3 is TGTGCCAGCAGCCAAGATATTTCCTACGAGCAGTACTTC.

The chain is built from TRBV4-2 and TRBJ2-3; a possible D gene is TRBD2 (6 bases). Between the trimmed V and J ends, which lost 8 bases and 2 bases, there was a span of 20 bases. Looked up from germline, CDR1 is LGHNA and CDR2 is YNFKEQ. This CDR3 contains 16 residues. The CDR3 reads CASGATGGYDTDTQYF. CDR3 DNA sequence: TGTGCCAGCGGAGCGACCGGGGGTTATGACACAGATACGCAGTATTTT.

The chain is built from TRBV6-1 and TRBJ2-3, with a possible D match to TRBD2 (6 bases). With 7 bases removed from V and 1 base from J, the gap between germline ends came to 12 bases. The CDR3 length is 14 residues. CDR1 and CDR2 from the germline V gene are MNHNS and SASEGT. The CDR3 DNA reads as TGTGCCAGCACCCGGGACTTCGGCACAGATACGCAGTATTTT. Residues: CASTRDFGTDTQYF.

The chain combines TRBV4-3 with TRBJ2-7, with D maybe TRBD2 (6 bases). CDR1 and CDR2 from the germline V gene are LGHNA and YSLEER. The V gene lost 4 bases and the J gene lost 0 bases, with 13 bases spanning the gap. The CDR3 contains 15 residues. CDR3 in amino acids: CASSPAAGSSYEQYF. CDR3 DNA: TGCGCCAGCAGCCCGGCCGCGGGGTCCTCCTACGAGCAGTACTTC.

The V and J genes are TRBV4-2 and TRBJ2-2; 12 positions agree with TRBD1. There are 17 residues in the CDR3. The germline V gene encodes CDR1 LGHNA and CDR2 YNFKEQ. The V and J ends lost 3 bases and 7 bases, in that order; junction bases with no gene match: 9. The CDR3 reads CASSQRGQGAENGELFF. CDR3 DNA sequence: TGTGCCAGCAGCCAGAGGGGACAGGGGGCGGAGAACGGGGAGCTGTTTTTT.

The rearrangement uses TRBV6-1 and TRBJ2-3; D is unclear. Germline V gene lookup returns CDR1 MNHNS and CDR2 SASEGT. V was pared by 1 base and J by 1 base, with 12 bases between. CDR3 length: 16 residues. The CDR3 spells CASSEVSGLGTDTQYF. The CDR3 nucleotides are TGTGCCAGCAGTGAAGTGTCAGGCCTGGGCACAGATACGCAGTATTTT.

This chain joins TRBV4-1 and TRBJ1-5; 7 bases line up with TRBD1. V lost 4 bases to trimming and J lost 3 bases; unmatched junction nucleotides: 9. CDR3 size: 16 residues. From germline, CDR1 is MGHRA and CDR2 YSYEKL. The CDR3 DNA follows: TGCGCCAGCAGCCCGACGGGCCAGGGGGACAATCAGCCCCAGCATTTT. Translating it yields CASSPTGQGDNQPQHF.

The chain is built from TRBV6-1 and TRBJ1-2; D uncertain. Trimming left V 5 bases short and J 2 bases short, with 9 bases between. Germline CDR1 reads MNHNS; CDR2 reads SASEGT. The CDR3 runs to 13 residues. Written as DNA, the CDR3 is TGTGCCAGCAGTTATTCAGTCAACTATGGCTACACCTTC. Encoded protein: CASSYSVNYGYTF.

The gene calls are TRBV5-6 and TRBJ1-4; TRBD1 matches at 7 bases. Germline V gene sequence: CDR1 SGHDT, CDR2 YYEEEE. The length of the CDR3 is 16 residues. V was clipped by 5 bases and J by 3 bases; unmatched bases: 10. CDR3 bases: TGTGCCAGCAGACCCGACAGGGTCCGAGCTAATGAAAAACTGTTTTTT. This encodes CASRPDRVRANEKLFF.

This chain connects TRBV10-3 to TRBJ2-7, with 8 bases identical to TRBD1. Per the germline V gene, CDR1 is ENHRY and CDR2 is SYGVKD. The junction had 7 bases not matched to a gene; V was cut back by 10 bases and J by 5 bases. The CDR3 extends over 12 amino acids. The CDR3 is CATGTGSNEQYF. CDR3 DNA sequence: TGTGCCACCGGGACAGGCTCGAACGAGCAGTACTTC.

V is TRBV7-3 and J is TRBJ1-5, with 7 bases identical to TRBD1. The germline V gene has CDR1 SGHTA and CDR2 FQGTGA. The CDR3 has 14 amino acids. Written as DNA, the CDR3 is TGTGGGGCCCCGGAGGGGGCACGGTGGCAGCCCCAGCATTTT. The encoded protein is CGAPEGARWQPQHF.

J is TRBJ1-1 and V is TRBV6-6; the D gene is possibly TRBD1 (6 bases). V lost 5 bases to trimming and J lost 2 bases, with 12 bases between them. Germline assignment: CDR1 MNHNY and CDR2 SVGAGI (reference sequence). The length of the CDR3 is 14 residues. The CDR3 region is CASSNQQGNTEAFF. The CDR3 DNA sequence: TGTGCCAGCAGTAACCAACAGGGTAACACTGAAGCTTTCTTT.